Each of the 10 T cell receptor beta chains below was sequenced from the same sample in a study of tumor-infiltrating lymphocytes in glioblastoma multiforme. TCRB libraries came from RNA via three nested multiplex PCR rounds. TCRdb passed the multiplex PCR reads through MiXCR, listing each CDR3 protein once. The sample contains about 9,200 distinct CDR3 sequences, 60% to 70% of which appear only once. Sample: brain tumor tissue. These receptors were obtained from a male donor with glioblastoma.

The chain links TRBV6-1 to TRBJ2-1; 9 nucleotides match TRBD2. The CDR3 is made up of 14 amino acids. J gave up 2 bases and V 8 bases, and 4 bases lay outside the gene matches. CDR1 and CDR2 (germline): MNHNS, SASEGT. The CDR3 spells CASSIAGAYNEQFF. CDR3 nucleotides: TGTGCCAGCTCGATAGCGGGGGCCTACAATGAGCAGTTCTTC.

As regards this clonotype: A junction boundary mismatches the germline segment, possibly from a read error. The J gene is TRBJ2-1, the V gene TRBV11-2, with D perhaps matching TRBD1 (5 bases). The CDR3 extends over 13 amino acids. The germline V gene has CDR1 SGHAT and CDR2 FQNNGV. The CDR3 DNA reads TGTGACAGCAGCTTAGATAGGGGTAATCAGCAGTTCTTC. It codes for CDSSLDRGNQQFF.

The table lists this clonotype with a count of one. The chain links TRBV11-1 to TRBJ2-7; possible D gene TRBD1, 6 bases. From germline, CDR1 is SGHAT and CDR2 FQDESV (reference sequence). CDR3 length equals 16 residues. CDR3 sequence: CTGSLARLDRGYEQYF. The CDR3 DNA sequence: TGTACCGGCAGCTTAGCGCGTCTGGATAGGGGGTACGAGCAGTACTTC.

The chain has TRBV11-2 and TRBJ2-1, with 9 bases aligning to TRBD2. V shed 1 base and J 6 bases; nucleotides not matched to a gene: 4. CDR3 length: 15 amino acids. The germline V gene encodes CDR1 SGHAT and CDR2 FQNNGV. Here the CDR3 DNA reads TGTGCCAGCAGCTTAGGCGGGGGGGCCGGCAATGAGCAGTTCTTC. Amino acid sequence: CASSLGGGAGNEQFF.

As concerns this clonotype: The junction differs from germline at one of its ends, possibly a read error. The gene calls are TRBV20-1 and TRBJ1-5; D gene uncertain. The CDR3 is 15 residues long. CDR1 is DFQATT, CDR2 SNEGSKA, per germline (reference sequence). In DNA form, the CDR3 reads TGCAGTGCTAGAGCCTACGGGTCCCTTAATCAGCCCCAGCACTTT. It encodes CSARAYGSLNQPQHF.

As to this clonotype: The conserved phenylalanine or tryptophan is not found at the CDR3 terminus, so this likely reflects a read error. The DNA is omitted, as the CDR3 cannot be located on it reliably, and the CDR3 follows TCRdb's listing. The chain has TRBV6-5 and TRBJ2-1; TRBD1, the D gene given by the table, was not confirmed from the DNA. Germline CDR1 MNHEY, CDR2 SVGAGI. Including both end residues, the CDR3 is 12 amino acids long. CDR3: CASSPQGTSQLL.

The rearrangement links TRBV20-1 to TRBJ2-4, with D tentatively TRBD1 or TRBD2 (5 bases each). Germline lookup yields CDR1 DFQATT and CDR2 SNEGSKA (reference sequence). Trimming took 0 bases from V and 0 from J, leaving 21 bases between them. This CDR3 spans 19 amino acids. The CDR3 DNA sequence: TGCAGTGCTAGAGACCCGGACAAGGGAGTTCGGAAAGCCAAAAACATTCAGTACTTC. Translation: CSARDPDKGVRKAKNIQYF.

This clonotype was counted between two and nine times. Sequence at one end of the junction differs from germline and may be a read error. J is TRBJ2-3 and V is TRBV10-3; a possible D gene is TRBD1 (6 bases). Germline values: CDR1 ENHRY, CDR2 SYGVKD. The CDR3 sequence is 15 residues long. For the CDR3, the DNA is TGTGCCATCAGTGGGGGTCAGACAGGAGGAGATATGCAGTATTTT. Protein sequence: CAISGGQTGGDMQYF.

With respect to this clonotype: An end of the junction differs from the germline gene, which may be a read error. The chain uses TRBV20-1 and TRBJ2-1; 8 bases match TRBD2. There are 13 residues in the CDR3. The germline V gene has CDR1 DFQATT and CDR2 SNEGSKA (reference sequence). CDR3 nucleotides: TGCAGTACTAGTGACGGGACTAGTGTTGAGCAGTTCTTC. The encoded protein is CSTSDGTSVEQFF.

This clonotype has more than one count but fewer than ten. An end of the junction does not agree with germline; a read error may underlie this. V gene TRBV13 combines with J gene TRBJ2-7, with unresolved D. The CDR3 is 16 amino acids. CDR1 PRHDT and CDR2 FYEKMQ come from the germline V gene (reference sequence). CDR3 bases: TGTACCAGCAGCCGTCGACCATCGGGTGACTCCTACGAGCAGTACTTC. The encoded protein is CTSSRRPSGDSYEQYF.